Shown below are 8 T cell receptor beta chains from a single sample sequenced in a study of cytomegalovirus exposure and HLA in healthy donors. Vbeta (60) and Jbeta (13) primers were used in the PCR. This table comes from immunoSEQ multiplex PCR, and its TCRdb copy is limited to in-frame clones, with some not included. The sample gives 150,000 to 200,000 clones, 75% of which show up once; about 2.7% is in the top ten. Material: PBMCs. These receptors all come from a male donor in good health and CMV-seronegative.

The V call is TRBV28, the J call TRBJ1-3; tentatively, D is TRBD1 (6 bases). Trimming pared 3 bases from V and 3 bases from J, leaving 12 bases between. The germline V gene encodes CDR1 MDHEN and CDR2 SYDVKM. The CDR3 totals 15 residues. The CDR3 loop is CASSFRGALGNTIYF. DNA of the CDR3: TGTGCCAGCAGTTTCCGGGGGGCGCTTGGAAACACCATATATTTT.

The genes are TRBV6-6 and TRBJ2-7, with TRBD2 matching over 8 bases. Germline V CDR1 and CDR2: MNHNY, SVGAGI (reference sequence). This CDR3 spans 16 amino acids. V gave up 6 bases and J gave up 1 base; unmatched junction bases: 11. CDR3 DNA sequence: TGTGCCAGCAGCCCCGGTACTAGCGGAGATTCCTACGAGCAGTACTTC. Protein product: CASSPGTSGDSYEQYF.

This rearrangement joins TRBV14 to TRBJ2-3; D possibly corresponds to TRBD2 (5 bases). Germline CDR1 and CDR2: SGHDN and FVKESK. This CDR3 is 16 amino acids long. V gave up 0 bases and J gave up 0 bases, with 10 bases separating them. CDR3 region: CASSQDTGWSTDTQYF. The CDR3 coding sequence is TGTGCCAGCAGCCAAGATACGGGATGGAGCACAGATACGCAGTATTTT.

This clone was detected only a few times. The genes are TRBV6-6 and TRBJ1-2; TRBD1 might be the D (6 bases). Trimming shortened V by 2 bases and J by 4 bases, and 14 bases separated the two germline ends. This CDR3 is built from 15 residues. Germline V lookup: CDR1 MNHNY, CDR2 SVGAGI (reference sequence). This CDR3 reads CASSYSPEQGYGYTF. The CDR3, as DNA: TGTGCCAGCAGTTACAGCCCGGAACAGGGCTATGGCTACACCTTC.

The chain links TRBV9 to TRBJ2-3; the D gene is possibly TRBD2 (5 bases). The V gene lost 1 base and the J gene lost 6 bases, with 9 bases spanning the gap. The germline CDR1 and CDR2 sequences are SGDLS and YYNGEE. CDR3 length: 13 amino acids. CDR3 in amino acids: CASSVWGADTQYF. CDR3 nucleotide sequence: TGTGCCAGCAGCGTATGGGGAGCCGATACGCAGTATTTT.

The chain uses TRBV28 and TRBJ2-5, with 11 bases matching TRBD2. The DNA matches TRBJ2-7 better at its end, which makes the J call doubtful. Germline values: CDR1 MDHEN, CDR2 SYDVKM. The CDR3 contains 13 residues. The CDR3 coding sequence is TGTGCCAGCAGCGGACTAGCGGGCTACGAGCAGTACTTC. Protein sequence: CASSGLAGYEQYF.

The table lists this clone with a count of one. V usage is TRBV11-1 and J usage is TRBJ2-1, with TRBD2 matching 10 bases. V dropped 3 bases and J dropped 11; count of bases not matched to a gene: 7. CDR3 size: 14 residues. Germline V CDR1 and CDR2: SGHAT, FQDESV (reference sequence). The CDR3 reads CASSLETSGLKQFF. The DNA of the CDR3 is TGTGCCAGCAGCTTGGAGACTAGCGGGCTAAAGCAGTTCTTC. Full variable domain (remainder filled in from reference TRBV11-1 and TRBJ2-1): EAEVAQSPRYKITEKSQAVAFWCDPISGHATLYWYRQILGQGPELLVQFQDESVVDDSQLPKDRFSAERLKGVDSTLKIQPAELGDSAMYLCASSLETSGLKQFFGPGTRLTVL.

V is TRBV6-5 and J is TRBJ1-2; TRBD1 agrees at 9 bases. CDR3 length: 14 amino acids. Germline assignment: CDR1 MNHEY and CDR2 SVGAGI. The J segment lost 4 bases and the V segment lost 2 bases, leaving 2 bases of the junction unmatched. CDR3 protein: CASSYTTGGYGYTF. The DNA for the CDR3 is TGTGCCAGCAGTTACACGACAGGGGGCTATGGCTACACCTTC.